These T cell receptor beta chains were read from a single sample in a study of vaccination effects on CD4 cells after COVID-19. What these receptors recognize is not known. Produced via immunoSEQ multiplex PCR; TCRdb's table is partial and in-frame only. The sample contains tens of thousands of clones, approximately 82% of which appear only once. Sequencing was performed on CD4+ T cells from PBMCs cultured with HCoV-229E spike peptides, taken after COVID-19 vaccination. The receptors were sampled from a human donor who received a COVID-19 vaccine. Each CDR3 is given with its conserved first and last residue. D genes are given only for firm matches. The size of a clone is reported for some rows only, either as once, few or many, or as a class for expanded clones.

d_gene,abundance,v_gene,j_gene,CDR3aa,CDR3nt
-,few,TRBV9,TRBJ1-1,CASSVGPNTEAFF,TGTGCCAGCAGCGTAGGCCCGAACACTGAAGCTTTCTTT
TRBD1,-,TRBV29-1,TRBJ2-6,CSVEGKGAAGANVLTF,TGCAGCGTGGAAGGAAAGGGGGCCGCTGGGGCCAACGTCCTGACTTTT
TRBD1,-,TRBV28,TRBJ1-5,CASSFNRGRFASNQPQHF,TGTGCCAGCAGTTTTAACAGGGGAAGGTTTGCGAGCAATCAGCCCCAGCATTTT
TRBD1,-,TRBV18,TRBJ1-1,CASSTRTGFNTEAFF,TGTGCCAGCTCAACCCGGACAGGGTTCAACACTGAAGCTTTCTTT
-,-,TRBV24-1,TRBJ2-2,CATSPGADTGELFF,TGTGCCACCAGTCCAGGGGCGGACACCGGGGAGCTGTTTTTT
TRBD2,-,TRBV7-8,TRBJ2-1,CASSLNPSGGLYNEQFF,TGTGCCAGCAGCTTAAATCCTAGCGGGGGGCTCTACAATGAGCAGTTCTTC
-,-,TRBV29-1,TRBJ1-5,CSYSLGSVSPDQPQHF,TGCAGCTACAGCCTGGGGTCGGTCTCCCCCGATCAGCCCCAGCATTTT
TRBD2,-,TRBV5-1,TRBJ2-5,CASSGAGTSGETQYF,TGCGCCAGCTCCGGGGCCGGGACTAGCGGAGAGACCCAGTACTTC
-,-,TRBV27,TRBJ1-6,CASSPDRAYNSPLHF,TGTGCCAGCAGCCCGGACAGAGCCTATAATTCACCCCTCCACTTT
-,-,TRBV6-5,TRBJ1-5,CASSYSSRGSNQPQHF,TGTGCCAGCAGTTACTCATCCAGGGGCAGTAATCAGCCCCAGCATTTT
TRBD1,-,TRBV24-1,TRBJ2-3,CATRVRDRYTDTQYF,TGTGCCACCAGGGTCCGGGACAGATATACAGATACGCAGTATTTT
-,few,TRBV6-5,TRBJ1-1,CASSITYTNTEAFF,TGTGCCAGCAGTATCACCTATACTAACACTGAAGCTTTCTTT
-,-,TRBV7-9,TRBJ2-3,CASSLGLEGASTDTQYF,TGTGCCAGCAGCTTAGGACTGGAGGGGGCTAGCACAGATACGCAGTATTTT
-,-,TRBV2,TRBJ2-5,CASSLEGPETQYF,TGTGCCAGCAGCCTCGAGGGCCCGGAGACCCAGTACTTC
-,-,TRBV7-2,TRBJ2-3,CASSFVSGNTDTQYF,TGTGCCAGCAGCTTTGTAAGCGGAAACACAGATACGCAGTATTTT
TRBD1,-,TRBV24-1,TRBJ1-6,CATSEGHRGFNSPLHF,TGTGCCACCAGTGAGGGACACAGGGGATTTAATTCACCCCTCCACTTT